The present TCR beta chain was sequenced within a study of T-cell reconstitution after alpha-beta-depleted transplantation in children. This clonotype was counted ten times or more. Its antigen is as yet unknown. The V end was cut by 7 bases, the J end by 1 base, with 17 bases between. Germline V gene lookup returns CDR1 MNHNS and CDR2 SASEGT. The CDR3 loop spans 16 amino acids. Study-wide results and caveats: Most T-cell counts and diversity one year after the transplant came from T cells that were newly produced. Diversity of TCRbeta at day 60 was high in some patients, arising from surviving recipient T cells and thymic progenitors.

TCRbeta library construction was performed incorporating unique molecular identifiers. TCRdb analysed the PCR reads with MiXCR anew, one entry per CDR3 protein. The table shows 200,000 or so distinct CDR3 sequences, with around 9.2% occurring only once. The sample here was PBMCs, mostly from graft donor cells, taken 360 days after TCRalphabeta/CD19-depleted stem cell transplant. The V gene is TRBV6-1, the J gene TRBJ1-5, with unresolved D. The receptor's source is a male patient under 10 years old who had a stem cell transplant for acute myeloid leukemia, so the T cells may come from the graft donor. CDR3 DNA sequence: TGTGCCAGCAACCCCCGGTGGGTTTCGAGCAATCAGCCCCAGCATTTT. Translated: CASNPRWVSSNQPQHF.